This TCR beta chain derives from a study of blood T cell repertoires in COVID-19. Study at large: Samples taken during acute and convalescent COVID-19 were collected in the United States, Italy and Spain. PBMCs, B-cell-depleted T cells, or T cells provided the cDNA or gDNA that made up the material.

Germline V gene lookup returns CDR1 LNHDA and CDR2 SQIVND (reference sequence). With V trimmed by 10 bases and J by 2 bases, 7 bases remained unmatched. The CDR3 is 14 amino acids. Per the original methods: Amplification of reference gene primers provided the estimated nucleated cell counts. Repertoires were generated with immunoSEQ multiplex PCR, while TCRdb's copy carries only in-frame clones and drops some. D and trimming come from the DNA, and the V and J calls and clone size come from that table. This sample has 200,000 to 250,000 clones, with roughly 82% found just once. This TCR came from a human donor in a cohort sampled during active COVID-19. The chain joins TRBV19 to TRBJ1-3, with 8 bases aligning to TRBD1. The specimen sequenced was peripheral blood. CDR3 nucleotide sequence: TGTGCCACTAGGACAGGGTCCGCTGGAAACACCATATATTTT. Its protein is CATRTGSAGNTIYF.